This T cell receptor (beta chain) was identified during a study of T cells after yellow fever vaccination. Turning to the study itself: It was SMART-Seq v4 Ultra Low Input that prepared the fractions with low cell numbers.

This CDR3 comprises 14 residues. Germline V gene sequence: CDR1 SGHRS, CDR2 YFSETQ. Trimming took 1 base from V and 5 from J, leaving 12 bases between them. The TCR cDNA carried a universal primer site and UMIs from 5'RACE template switching. A single record per CDR3 protein comes from TCRdb applying MiXCR to the 5' RACE reads. There are approximately 170,000 distinct CDR3 sequences in the sample; approximately 10% occur only once, and 35% to 40% lies in the top ten. Worth noting for this clonotype: Its matching antigen is unknown.

Notes on the study in general: The study found a weaker secondary response that peaked faster, day 5 versus 15. Reappearance after the booster was observed for most primary-vaccination clones (roughly 97% CD4, less than 90% CD8).

The TCR sequence derives from a man younger than 35 who received the YFV17D yellow fever vaccine. The specimen was CD8+ T cells sorted from PBMCs, collected 15 days after the yellow fever booster vaccination. The chain carries TRBV5-1 and TRBJ1-1, with a weak D call TRBD1 (5 bases). DNA for the CDR3: TGCGCCAGCAGCTTGACCTGGCAGGGAACTGAAGCTTTCTTT. Translated, it gives CASSLTWQGTEAFF.